The clone carrying this T cell receptor (beta chain) was counted a few times. Its antigen is not known. This specimen comes from a study of T cells after yellow fever vaccination. At the level of the study: For low cell numbers, libraries were made with SMART-Seq v4 Ultra Low Input. Study outcomes and limitations: CD4 and CD8 compartments shared a small share of clonotypes. At approximately 95% for CD4 and about 87% for CD8, most primary-vaccination clones showed up again after the booster.

Germline loops: CDR1 SGHNT, CDR2 YENEEA. This CDR3 region has 13 residues. V shed 1 base and J shed 5 bases, with 6 bases lying between them. It was through 5'RACE template switching that TCR cDNA was made, with a universal primer site and UMIs added. TCRdb recomputed calls from the 5' RACE reads with MiXCR, one row per CDR3 protein. The table records about 340,000 distinct CDR3 sequences, around 13% of them present only once. The chain is built from TRBV11-3 and TRBJ1-5, with D uncertain. Specimen: CD4+ T cells sorted from PBMCs, collected 15 days after the yellow fever booster vaccination. The clonotype comes from a man aged 18 to 35 who received the YFV17D yellow fever vaccine. The CDR3 is CASSLVSDQPQHF. In DNA form, the CDR3 reads TGTGCCAGCAGCTTAGTTTCGGATCAGCCCCAGCATTTT.